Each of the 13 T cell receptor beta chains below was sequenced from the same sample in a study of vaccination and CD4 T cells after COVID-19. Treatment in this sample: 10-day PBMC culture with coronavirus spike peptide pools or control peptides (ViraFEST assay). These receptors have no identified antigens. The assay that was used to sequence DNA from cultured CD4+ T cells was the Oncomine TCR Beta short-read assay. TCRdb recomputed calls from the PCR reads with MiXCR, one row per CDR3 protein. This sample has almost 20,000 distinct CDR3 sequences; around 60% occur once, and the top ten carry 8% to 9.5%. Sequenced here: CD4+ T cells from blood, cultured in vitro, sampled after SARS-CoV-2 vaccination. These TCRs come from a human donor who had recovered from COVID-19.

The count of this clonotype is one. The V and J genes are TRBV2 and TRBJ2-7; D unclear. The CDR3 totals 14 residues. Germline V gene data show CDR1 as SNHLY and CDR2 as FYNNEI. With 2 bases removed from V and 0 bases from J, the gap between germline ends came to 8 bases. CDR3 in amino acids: CASSEYTSSYEQYF. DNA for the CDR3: TGTGCCAGCAGTGAATATACCAGCTCCTACGAGCAGTACTTC.

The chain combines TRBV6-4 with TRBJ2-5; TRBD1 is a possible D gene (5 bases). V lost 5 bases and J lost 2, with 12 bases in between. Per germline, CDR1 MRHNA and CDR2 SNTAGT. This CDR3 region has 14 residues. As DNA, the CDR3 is TGTGCCAGCAGTCACCCGGACACTCAAGAGACCCAGTACTTC. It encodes CASSHPDTQETQYF.

The CDR3 sequence: CASALIESWNTEAFF. Here the CDR3 DNA reads TGTGCCAGCGCCCTAATAGAATCCTGGAACACTGAAGCTTTCTTT. This chain joins TRBV27 and TRBJ1-1, with D unresolved. Germline lookup yields CDR1 MNHEY and CDR2 SMNVEV (reference sequence). The CDR3 is 15 residues long. V was cut by 8 bases and J by 1 base, with 17 bases left in between.

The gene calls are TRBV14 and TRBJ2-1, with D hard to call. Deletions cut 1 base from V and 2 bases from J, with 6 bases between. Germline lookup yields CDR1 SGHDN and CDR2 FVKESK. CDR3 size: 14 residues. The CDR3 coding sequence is TGTGCCAGCAGCCAAGCGTCTCCCTACAATGAGCAGTTCTTC. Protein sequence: CASSQASPYNEQFF.

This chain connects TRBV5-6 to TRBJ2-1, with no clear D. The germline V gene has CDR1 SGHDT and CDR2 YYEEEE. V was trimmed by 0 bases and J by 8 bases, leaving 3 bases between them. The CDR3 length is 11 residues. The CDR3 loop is CASSLVDEQFF. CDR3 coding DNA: TGTGCCAGCAGCTTGGTGGATGAGCAGTTCTTC. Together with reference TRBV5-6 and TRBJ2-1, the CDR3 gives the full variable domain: DAGVTQSPTHLIKTRGQQVTLRCSPKSGHDTVSWYQQALGQGPQFIFQYYEEEERQRGNFPDRFSGHQFPNYSSELNVNALLLGDSALYLCASSLVDEQFFGPGTRLTVL.

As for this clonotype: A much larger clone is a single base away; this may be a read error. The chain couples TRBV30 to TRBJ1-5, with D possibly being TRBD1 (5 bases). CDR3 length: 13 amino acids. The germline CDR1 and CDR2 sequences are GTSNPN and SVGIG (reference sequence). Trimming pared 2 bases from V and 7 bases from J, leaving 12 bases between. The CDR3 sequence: CAWSPRGRQPQHF. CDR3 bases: TGTGCCTGGAGTCCAAGGGGTAGACAGCCCCAGCATTTT. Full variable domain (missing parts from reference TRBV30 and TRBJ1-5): SQTIHQWPATLVQPVGSPLSLECTVEGTSNPNLYWYRQAAGRGLQLLFYSVGIGQISSEVPQNLSASRPQDRQFILSSKKLLLSDSGFYLCAWSPRGRQPQHFGDGTRLSIL.

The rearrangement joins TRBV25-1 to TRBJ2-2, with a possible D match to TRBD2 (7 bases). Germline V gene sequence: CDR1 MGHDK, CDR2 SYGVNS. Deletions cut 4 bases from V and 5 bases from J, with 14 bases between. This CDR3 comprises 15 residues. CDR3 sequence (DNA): TGTGCCAGCAGTGTTCGGGGGGCGCGTACCGGGGAGCTGTTTTTT. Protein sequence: CASSVRGARTGELFF.

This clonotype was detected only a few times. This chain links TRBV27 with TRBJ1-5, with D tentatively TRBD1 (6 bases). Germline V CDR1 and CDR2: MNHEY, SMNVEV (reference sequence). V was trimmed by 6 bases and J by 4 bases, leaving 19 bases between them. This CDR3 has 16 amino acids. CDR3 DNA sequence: TGTGCCAGCAGACCAACCGCCGGGACATATAATCAGCCCCAGCATTTT. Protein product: CASRPTAGTYNQPQHF.

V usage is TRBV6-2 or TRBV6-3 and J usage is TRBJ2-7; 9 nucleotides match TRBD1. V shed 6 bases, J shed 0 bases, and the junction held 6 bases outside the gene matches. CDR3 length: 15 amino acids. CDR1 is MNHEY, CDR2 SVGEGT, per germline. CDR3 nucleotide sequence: TGTGCCAGCAGCGCCGGGACAGGGCGCTCCTACGAGCAGTACTTC. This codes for CASSAGTGRSYEQYF.

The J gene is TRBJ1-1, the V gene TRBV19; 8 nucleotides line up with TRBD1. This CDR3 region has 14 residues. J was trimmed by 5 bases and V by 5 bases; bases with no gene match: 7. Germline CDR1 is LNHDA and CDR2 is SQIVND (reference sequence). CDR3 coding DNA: TGTGCCAGTAGTCGCCGGACAGGGCGGACTGAAGCTTTCTTT. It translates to CASSRRTGRTEAFF. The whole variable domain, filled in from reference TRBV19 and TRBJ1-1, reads DGGITQSPKYLFRKEGQNVTLSCEQNLNHDAMYWYRQDPGQGLRLIYYSQIVNDFQKGDIAEGYSVSREKKESFPLTVTSAQKNPTAFYLCASSRRTGRTEAFFGQGTRLTVV.

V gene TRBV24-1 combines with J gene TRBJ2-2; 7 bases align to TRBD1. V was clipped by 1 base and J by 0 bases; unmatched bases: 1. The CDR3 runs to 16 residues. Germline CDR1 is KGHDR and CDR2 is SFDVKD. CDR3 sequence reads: CATSDFTGANTGELFF. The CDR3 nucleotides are TGTGCCACCAGTGATTTCACAGGGGCGAACACCGGGGAGCTGTTTTTT.

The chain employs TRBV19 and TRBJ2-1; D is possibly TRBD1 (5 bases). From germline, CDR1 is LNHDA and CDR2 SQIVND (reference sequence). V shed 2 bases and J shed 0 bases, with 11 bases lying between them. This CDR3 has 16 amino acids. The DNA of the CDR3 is TGTGCCAGTAGTATAAGGGGTCAGGGCTCCTACAATGAGCAGTTCTTC. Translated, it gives CASSIRGQGSYNEQFF.

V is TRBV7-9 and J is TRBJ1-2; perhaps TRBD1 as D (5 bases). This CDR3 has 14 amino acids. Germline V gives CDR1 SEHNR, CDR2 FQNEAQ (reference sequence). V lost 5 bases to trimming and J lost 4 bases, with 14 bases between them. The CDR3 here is CASSPTELGYGYTF. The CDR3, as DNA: TGTGCCAGCAGCCCGACAGAGCTCGGCTATGGCTACACCTTC.